The 7 T cell receptor beta chains below were found in one sample sequenced in a study of shared clonotypes between healthy human individuals. Profiled with immunoSEQ multiplex PCR; TCRdb holds only in-frame clones, not every one. Here the sample spans 190,000 or so clones, approximately 60% being singletons. Sequences were obtained from memory CD4+ T cells sorted from blood. Regarding subset: CD45RA-negative fraction. These receptors were obtained from a man in his thirties or forties in good health.

The chain has TRBV5-1 and TRBJ2-3; 10 positions match TRBD2. Germline values: CDR1 SGHRS, CDR2 YFSETQ. V shed 6 bases and J 0 bases; nucleotides not matched to a gene: 7. The CDR3 totals 16 residues. This CDR3 is CASTPSSGSSTDTQYF. CDR3 coding DNA: TGCGCCAGCACCCCTTCTAGCGGGAGTAGCACAGATACGCAGTATTTT.

This clone was seen a few times. The V gene is TRBV7-8, the J gene TRBJ2-3; the match to TRBD2 covers 8 bases. The CDR3 covers 16 residues. V was clipped by 1 base and J by 5 bases; unmatched bases: 8. Germline V gene data show CDR1 as SGHVS and CDR2 as FQNEAQ. DNA for the CDR3: TGTGCCAGCAGCTTAGGGACTAGCAGGGGTTTAGATACGCAGTATTTT. Protein sequence: CASSLGTSRGLDTQYF. The full variable domain, with the rest looked up from reference TRBV7-8 and TRBJ2-3, is GAGVSQSPRYKVAKRGQDVALRCDPISGHVSLFWYQQALGQGPEFLTYFQNEAQLDKSGLPSDRFFAERPEGSVSTLKIQRTQQEDSAVYLCASSLGTSRGLDTQYFGPGTRLTVL.

This clone was seen a single time. J is TRBJ1-3 and V is TRBV10-2; D might be TRBD1 (5 bases). Trimming took 5 bases from V and 0 from J, leaving 11 bases between them. The V gene's germline CDR1 is WSHSY and CDR2 SAAADI. The CDR3 consists of 15 residues. CDR3 region: CASSPQVNSGNTIYF. The CDR3 coding sequence is TGCGCCAGCAGTCCACAGGTTAACTCTGGAAACACCATATATTTT.

The rearrangement uses TRBV27 and TRBJ1-5; no firm D call. Trimming took off 5 bases at V and 4 bases at J, with 9 bases between the two ends. Per the germline V gene, CDR1 is MNHEY and CDR2 is SMNVEV (reference sequence). The CDR3 runs 13 residues. The CDR3 coding sequence is TGTGCCAGCAGTCGGGTATCGAATCAGCCCCAGCATTTT. Its translation: CASSRVSNQPQHF.

This chain links TRBV12-5 with TRBJ2-1, with unresolved D. The CDR3 length is 13 residues. V lost 1 base and J 6 bases, leaving 7 bases between the germline ends. The germline CDR1 and CDR2 sequences are LGHNT and FRNRAP. CDR3 sequence (DNA): TGTGCTAGTGGTTTGGAATCAGGCAATGAGCAGTTCTTC. Encoded protein: CASGLESGNEQFF.

This clone was observed a handful of times. The chain has TRBV7-8 and TRBJ1-1; D may be TRBD1 (5 bases). The CDR3 consists of 12 residues. V gave up 3 bases and J gave up 7 bases, with 9 bases separating them. The germline CDR1 and CDR2 sequences are SGHVS and FQNEAQ. The CDR3 region has the DNA TGTGCCAGCAGCTTGGGGGGTAGTGAAGCTTTCTTT. Amino acid sequence: CASSLGGSEAFF.

This clone was found many times. The same CDR3 can be traced to other DNA sequences in this sample. The chain has TRBV27 and TRBJ2-4, with 11 nucleotides matching TRBD1. This CDR3 region has 15 residues. The germline V gene has CDR1 MNHEY and CDR2 SMNVEV (reference sequence). V lost 4 bases, J lost 8 bases, and 7 bases stayed unmatched. The CDR3: CASSSPGQGVYIQYF. In DNA, the CDR3 is TGTGCCAGCAGTTCACCGGGACAGGGGGTTTACATTCAGTACTTC.